Below, 20 T cell receptor beta chains from the same sample are listed, as sequenced in a study of T cells in Graves' hyperthyroidism and ophthalmopathy. Researchers amplified the TCR beta CDR3 regions from RNA transcripts. Carried out on the TCR CDR3, a first-round RT-PCR used the HTBI primer set. In TCRdb, the multiplex PCR reads were re-called with MiXCR into one record per CDR3 protein. The table includes under 550,000 distinct CDR3 sequences, about 20% detected once. Sequenced material: blood. All receptors come from a man aged 35-49 years with Graves' ophthalmopathy.

This clonotype has just one count. The rearrangement joins TRBV7-9 to TRBJ1-1, with D possibly TRBD1 on 6 matching bases. The CDR3 is 12 residues long. The ends were cut back, 1 base at V and 9 bases at J, with 9 bases in the middle. Germline lookup yields CDR1 SEHNR and CDR2 FQNEAQ (reference sequence). CDR3 region: CASSLGGGKAFF. CDR3 nucleotides: TGTGCCAGCAGCTTAGGAGGGGGGAAAGCTTTCTTT.

Ten or more counts support this clonotype. This chain links TRBV7-9 with TRBJ2-1, with 11 positions matching TRBD2. Germline CDR1 reads SEHNR; CDR2 reads FQNEAQ (reference sequence). With 5 bases clipped from V and 9 bases from J, the junction kept 12 bases outside the gene matches. This CDR3 contains 16 residues. In nucleotides, the CDR3 is TGTGCCAGCAGCCCCTCCTTACTAGCGGGAGACCTTGAGCAGTTCTTC. It codes for CASSPSLLAGDLEQFF.

There are many counts of this clonotype. This chain connects TRBV11-2 to TRBJ2-7; TRBD1 agrees at 10 bases. This CDR3 is built from 15 residues. Unmatched junction bases numbered 8, after V lost 5 bases and J lost 4 bases. Germline V CDR1 and CDR2: SGHAT, FQNNGV. The CDR3 protein is CASSHGTGAGYEQYF. CDR3 in DNA: TGTGCCAGCAGCCATGGGACAGGGGCGGGTTACGAGCAGTACTTC.

This clonotype was counted many times. The V gene is TRBV5-1, the J gene TRBJ2-3, with TRBD1 matching over 9 bases. Germline-derived CDR1 and CDR2 are SGHRS and YFSETQ. With 2 bases clipped from V and 4 bases from J, the junction kept 5 bases outside the gene matches. The CDR3 loop spans 15 amino acids. CDR3 DNA sequence: TGCGCCAGCAGCTTACAGGGGGCGTCTCCAGATACGCAGTATTTT. Translation gives CASSLQGASPDTQYF.

In its sample, this clonotype was seen a few times. V gene TRBV28 combines with J gene TRBJ2-3, with 9 bases aligning to TRBD1. J gave up 3 bases and V 1 base, and 2 bases lay outside the gene matches. Per the germline V gene, CDR1 is MDHEN and CDR2 is SYDVKM. The CDR3 spans 15 residues. CDR3 bases: TGTGCCAGCAGTTTATCGGACAGGGGAACAGATACGCAGTATTTT. This translates into CASSLSDRGTDTQYF.

Ten or more counts support this clonotype. The CDR3 is CASSDAGYSYEQYF. CDR3 DNA sequence: TGTGCCAGCAGTGACGCGGGATACTCCTACGAGCAGTACTTC. The V call is TRBV25-1, the J call TRBJ2-7, with D perhaps TRBD2 (6 bases). V shed 3 bases and J shed 0 bases, with 9 bases lying between them. CDR1 is MGHDK, CDR2 SYGVNS, per germline. The CDR3 spans 14 residues.

There are a few counts of this clonotype. The chain carries TRBV11-2 and TRBJ2-3; possible D gene TRBD1, 5 bases. In germline, CDR1 is SGHAT, CDR2 FQNNGV. CDR3 length: 15 residues. With 5 bases removed from V and 0 bases from J, the gap between germline ends came to 12 bases. The CDR3 loop reads CASSPRQYSTDTQYF. The CDR3, as DNA: TGTGCCAGCAGCCCGCGACAGTATAGCACAGATACGCAGTATTTT. The full variable domain, completed using reference TRBV11-2 and TRBJ2-3, is EAGVAQSPRYKIIEKRQSVAFWCNPISGHATLYWYQQILGQGPKLLIQFQNNGVVDDSQLPKDRFSAERLKGVDSTLKIQPAKLEDSAVYLCASSPRQYSTDTQYFGPGTRLTVL.

This clonotype was observed many times. The chain links TRBV10-3 to TRBJ1-2, with D unresolved. Per germline, CDR1 ENHRY and CDR2 SYGVKD. Trimming shortened V by 4 bases and J by 4 bases, and 10 bases separated the two germline ends. The CDR3 contains 13 residues. CDR3 nucleotide sequence: TGTGCCATCAGTGGTGGCAACCTCTATGGCTACACCTTC. Its protein product is CAISGGNLYGYTF.

This chain uses TRBV7-2 with TRBJ2-7, with D possibly being TRBD1 or TRBD2 (7 bases each). The CDR3 covers 16 residues. V lost 2 bases and J 2 bases, leaving 16 bases between the germline ends. Germline V lookup: CDR1 SGHTA, CDR2 FQGNSA. The CDR3 protein is CASSLPGGQRAYEQYF. DNA for the CDR3: TGTGCCAGCAGCTTACCGGGGGGACAGAGAGCCTACGAGCAGTACTTC.

This clonotype was detected ten times or more. The V gene is TRBV5-6, the J gene TRBJ2-7; D call uncertain. In germline, CDR1 is SGHDT, CDR2 YYEEEE. V gave up 5 bases and J gave up 4 bases, with 10 bases separating them. This CDR3 is built from 12 residues. The CDR3 coding sequence is TGTGCCAGCAGTTCTCAGTTGTACGAGCAGTACTTC. This sequence encodes CASSSQLYEQYF.

The chain links TRBV11-2 to TRBJ2-1, with a possible D match to TRBD2 (7 bases). The ends were cut back, 5 bases at V and 4 bases at J, with 18 bases in the middle. Germline V gene data show CDR1 as SGHAT and CDR2 as FQNNGV. This CDR3 has 16 amino acids. This CDR3 is CASSPLGGHSYNEQFF. In nucleotides, the CDR3 is TGTGCCAGCAGCCCCTTGGGGGGGCATTCTTACAATGAGCAGTTCTTC.

V usage is TRBV6-2 or TRBV6-3 and J usage is TRBJ2-5; a possible D gene is TRBD2 (5 bases). The germline V and J ends were trimmed by 0 bases and 0 bases, with 11 bases remaining between them. This CDR3 is 16 amino acids long. Germline lookup yields CDR1 MNHEY and CDR2 SVGEGT. CDR3 nucleotides: TGTGCCAGCAGTTACTCCGTTGTAGCGAACCAAGAGACCCAGTACTTC. This encodes CASSYSVVANQETQYF.

This chain connects TRBV7-6 to TRBJ2-1; D perhaps matches TRBD2 (9 bases). Germline V gives CDR1 SGHVS, CDR2 FNYEAQ. The CDR3 consists of 19 residues. V was shortened by 1 base and J by 2 bases, with 21 bases between the two germline ends. The CDR3 region has the DNA TGTGCCAGCAGCTTAGGGACAGGGAGGGTAGCGGGGGCCTACAATGAGCAGTTCTTC. Translating it yields CASSLGTGRVAGAYNEQFF.

At least ten counts were recorded for this clonotype. This chain joins TRBV7-8 and TRBJ2-1; TRBD2 matches at 10 bases. This CDR3 comprises 15 residues. V trimming: 4 bases; J trimming: 3 bases; junction bases outside the gene matches: 3. Germline-derived CDR1 and CDR2 are SGHVS and FQNEAQ. The CDR3 loop reads CASSSVAGGYNEQFF. CDR3 nucleotides: TGTGCCAGCAGCTCCGTAGCGGGAGGCTACAATGAGCAGTTCTTC.

This clonotype was seen many times. The chain carries TRBV27 and TRBJ2-7; 7 bases fit TRBD2. The CDR3 has 12 amino acids. Germline CDR1 and CDR2: MNHEY and SMNVEV (reference sequence). V was pared by 7 bases and J by 0 bases, with 0 bases of the junction left unmatched. CDR3 sequence reads: CASKRGSYEQYF. Here the CDR3 DNA reads TGTGCCAGCAAGCGGGGCTCCTACGAGCAGTACTTC.

In this sample, this clonotype turned up a few times. V gene TRBV7-2 combines with J gene TRBJ2-7; TRBD1 matches at 7 bases. Germline trimming cut 5 bases from V and 1 base from J; bases unmatched to any gene: 14. This CDR3 has 17 amino acids. Germline lookup yields CDR1 SGHTA and CDR2 FQGNSA. In DNA form, the CDR3 reads TGTGCCAGCAGCCCCGACAGGGTATTAATTGGATCCTACGAGCAGTACTTC. The encoded protein is CASSPDRVLIGSYEQYF.

The V call is TRBV3-1, the J call TRBJ2-2; 9 positions agree with TRBD1. CDR1 LGHDT and CDR2 YNNKEL come from the germline V gene (reference sequence). The CDR3 has 19 amino acids. The junction had 18 bases not matched to a gene; V was cut back by 3 bases and J by 7 bases. In DNA, the CDR3 is TGTGCCAGCAGCCATCCAACCTGGCGACAGGGGGTATCGGGCGGGGAGCTGTTTTTT. Protein: CASSHPTWRQGVSGGELFF. Supplemented by reference TRBV3-1 and TRBJ2-2, the full variable domain reads DTAVSQTPKYLVTQMGNDKSIKCEQNLGHDTMYWYKQDSKKFLKIMFSYNNKELIINETVPNRFSPKSPDKAHLNLHINSLELGDSAVYFCASSHPTWRQGVSGGELFFGEGSRLTVL.

This clonotype has more than one count but fewer than ten. J is TRBJ2-1 and V is TRBV7-8, with D tentatively TRBD2 (5 bases). Looked up from germline, CDR1 is SGHVS and CDR2 is FQNEAQ. The V end lost 6 bases, the J end lost 8 bases, and 20 bases lay between the germline ends. This CDR3 is 15 amino acids long. The CDR3 reads CASSPTGNGGDEQFF. The CDR3 nucleotides read TGTGCCAGCAGTCCAACCGGGAACGGAGGCGATGAGCAGTTCTTC. The full variable domain, in which reference TRBV7-8 and TRBJ2-1 provide the parts outside the CDR3, is GAGVSQSPRYKVAKRGQDVALRCDPISGHVSLFWYQQALGQGPEFLTYFQNEAQLDKSGLPSDRFFAERPEGSVSTLKIQRTQQEDSAVYLCASSPTGNGGDEQFFGPGTRLTVL.

This clonotype was detected many times. The rearrangement joins TRBV2 to TRBJ1-1, with D possibly TRBD1 on 5 matching bases. CDR3 length equals 13 residues. V lost 8 bases to trimming and J lost 5 bases, with 15 bases between them. Germline CDR1 and CDR2: SNHLY and FYNNEI. DNA of the CDR3: TGTGCCAGCGGGGGGGAGGGTTGGACTGAAGCTTTCTTT. Protein: CASGGEGWTEAFF.

CDR3 protein: CATVGANVLTF. CDR3 in DNA: TGTGCCACCGTCGGGGCCAACGTCCTGACTTTC. This chain uses TRBV10-3 with TRBJ2-6; D unresolved. V gave up 10 bases and J gave up 4 bases, with 5 bases separating them. Germline lookup yields CDR1 ENHRY and CDR2 SYGVKD. The CDR3 length is 11 residues.